These 9 T cell receptor beta chains came from one sample sequenced in a study of beta chain features in type 1 diabetes. Findings and limits, study-wide: Among all four CD4+ subsets, Type 1 diabetes patients had TCRB CDR3s that were moderately but significantly shorter.

The isolated RNA, all of it, was reverse transcribed, so expressed TCRB transcripts were what got sequenced. The repertoire was sequenced with immunoSEQ multiplex PCR; TCRdb's copy has only in-frame clones and lacks some. The sample carries about 230,000 clones, approximately 16% recorded once. Their cognate antigens are unknown. The sequencing input was naive CD4+ T cells from blood. The receptor source for this set is a man aged 30 to 39 with type 1 diabetes.

This clone has more than one count but fewer than ten. Other nucleotide sequences from this sample produce the same CDR3. V is TRBV9 and J is TRBJ2-3, with D perhaps TRBD2 (5 bases). The CDR3 has 14 amino acids. V lost 2 bases to trimming and J lost 2 bases, with 9 bases between them. Germline V gene data show CDR1 as SGDLS and CDR2 as YYNGEE. This CDR3 reads CASSVRGVTDTQYF. Here the CDR3 DNA reads TGTGCCAGCAGCGTCCGGGGAGTCACAGATACGCAGTATTTT.

The rearrangement joins TRBV19 to TRBJ2-3, with 7 nucleotides matching TRBD1. Germline lookup yields CDR1 LNHDA and CDR2 SQIVND (reference sequence). The CDR3 has 13 amino acids. J gave up 9 bases and V 10 bases, and 13 bases lay outside the gene matches. The CDR3 spells CATSDRADRTQYF. The CDR3, as DNA: TGTGCCACCTCCGACAGGGCCGACCGAACGCAGTATTTT.

The chain combines TRBV5-1 with TRBJ2-5; D call uncertain. V was cut by 4 bases and J by 3 bases, with 16 bases left in between. The CDR3 has 15 residues. Germline V gene data show CDR1 as SGHRS and CDR2 as YFSETQ. CDR3 sequence reads: CASSLPGHPKETQYF. In DNA form, the CDR3 reads TGCGCCAGCAGCCTCCCTGGGCACCCAAAAGAGACCCAGTACTTC.

This clone has just a few counts. This chain links TRBV20-1 with TRBJ2-6; D is undetermined. V dropped 4 bases and J dropped 4 bases, with 2 bases sitting between them. Germline V gene data show CDR1 as DFQATT and CDR2 as SNEGSKA (reference sequence). CDR3 length: 11 residues. In DNA, the CDR3 is TGCAGTGCTAACGGGGCCAACGTCCTGACTTTC. Protein product: CSANGANVLTF.

In this sample, this clone turned up a few times. The chain employs TRBV14 and TRBJ2-1, with D unresolved. Germline-derived CDR1 and CDR2 are SGHDN and FVKESK. V gave up 0 bases and J gave up 3 bases, with 9 bases separating them. The CDR3 has 15 amino acids. As DNA, the CDR3 is TGTGCCAGCAGCCAAGATACCAGCTTCTACAATGAGCAGTTCTTC. This codes for CASSQDTSFYNEQFF.

The chain is built from TRBV10-1 and TRBJ2-7; D is unclear. The germline V gene encodes CDR1 WNHNN and CDR2 SYGVQD (reference sequence). Trimming took off 3 bases at V and 3 bases at J, with 3 bases between the two ends. The CDR3 consists of 11 residues. CDR3 residues: CASSDNYEQYF. The CDR3 DNA follows: TGCGCCAGCAGTGACAACTACGAGCAGTACTTC.

A few counts support this clone. This chain links TRBV25-1 with TRBJ2-7; D is possibly TRBD2 (6 bases). The CDR3 covers 14 residues. V was pared by 6 bases and J by 7 bases, with 19 bases between. Germline CDR1 is MGHDK and CDR2 is SYGVNS. The CDR3, as DNA: TGTGCCAGCAGGGCACGGGACTCGGAAGGGGAGCAGTACTTC. Protein product: CASRARDSEGEQYF.

V is TRBV29-1 and J is TRBJ2-7; 10 bases align to TRBD2. Germline assignment: CDR1 SQVTM and CDR2 ANQGSEA. V trimming: 6 bases; J trimming: 1 base; junction bases outside the gene matches: 9. CDR3 length: 15 amino acids. CDR3 DNA sequence: TGCAGCGTAGCCTTACTAGCGGGACCGTCCTACGAGCAGTACTTC. Translated: CSVALLAGPSYEQYF.

The chain carries TRBV4-1 and TRBJ2-3; D possibly corresponds to TRBD2 (7 bases). Germline values: CDR1 MGHRA, CDR2 YSYEKL. V shed 4 bases and J shed 4 bases, with 24 bases lying between them. CDR3 length: 18 amino acids. This CDR3 reads CASSLENLRGAMPDTQYF. Written as DNA, the CDR3 is TGCGCCAGCAGCCTAGAAAACCTCCGGGGGGCTATGCCAGATACGCAGTATTTT.